The next 30 T cell receptor beta chains were all read from a single sample in a study of blood T cells in healthy people across ages. Primers used in a second PCR of about 6 to 12 cycles were a sample-barcoded 5' primer and a J-beta primer mix. MiXCR, run by TCRdb on the 5' RACE reads, gives a single entry per CDR3 protein. The sample carries 600,000 to 900,000 distinct CDR3 sequences, roughly 24% recorded once. This sample was also put to use in a study of T cells of mothers and their children.

Sequencing was done on a sample of blood. The receptors were sampled from a boy between 5 and 17 years old in good health.

This clonotype was observed many times. The V and J genes are TRBV4-1 and TRBJ2-5, with D perhaps TRBD2 (6 bases). The germline V gene has CDR1 MGHRA and CDR2 YSYEKL. The CDR3 is 14 amino acids. V lost 3 bases and J lost 3, with 11 bases in between. CDR3 residues: CASSHGGEEETQYF. The CDR3 nucleotides read TGCGCCAGCAGCCACGGAGGGGAGGAAGAGACCCAGTACTTC.

This clonotype occurred a few times. The chain couples TRBV6-6 to TRBJ2-6; 7 positions agree with TRBD1. After removal of 4 bases from V and 0 bases from J, the junction contained 3 bases not matched to a gene. CDR3 length: 16 residues. The germline V gene encodes CDR1 MNHNY and CDR2 SVGAGI (reference sequence). The chain's CDR3 is CASSSTGVSGANVLTF. In nucleotides, the CDR3 is TGTGCCAGCAGTTCAACAGGGGTCTCTGGGGCCAACGTCCTGACTTTC.

This clonotype was counted between two and nine times. The rearrangement joins TRBV5-1 to TRBJ2-7; D unresolved. V lost 0 bases to trimming and J lost 3 bases, with 7 bases between them. CDR1 is SGHRS and CDR2 is YFSETQ in the germline V gene. This CDR3 region has 13 residues. CDR3 amino acids: CASSLVQDYEQYF. The CDR3 nucleotides are TGCGCCAGCAGCTTGGTTCAGGACTACGAGCAGTACTTC. The full variable domain, its missing parts supplied by reference TRBV5-1 and TRBJ2-7, is KAGVTQTPRYLIKTRGQQVTLSCSPISGHRSVSWYQQTPGQGLQFLFEYFSETQRNKGNFPGRFSGRQFSNSRSEMNVSTLELGDSALYLCASSLVQDYEQYFGPGTRLTVT.

This clonotype came up a few times. V usage is TRBV9 and J usage is TRBJ2-5; 7 bases align to TRBD2. J was trimmed by 0 bases and V by 4 bases; bases with no gene match: 9. This CDR3 has 16 residues. Germline CDR1 reads SGDLS; CDR2 reads YYNGEE. The CDR3 loop is CASSPGLELYQETQYF. The DNA of the CDR3 is TGTGCCAGCAGCCCCGGACTAGAATTGTACCAAGAGACCCAGTACTTC.

This clonotype has just a few counts. This chain connects TRBV5-1 to TRBJ2-3; unclear D gene. This CDR3 contains 15 residues. Per germline, CDR1 SGHRS and CDR2 YFSETQ. Between the trimmed V and J ends, which lost 0 bases and 6 bases, there was a span of 14 bases. CDR3 sequence reads: CASSLVQRSVDTQYF. The CDR3 DNA reads as TGCGCCAGCAGCTTGGTTCAGCGATCGGTGGATACGCAGTATTTT.

As to this clonotype: At one boundary the junction diverges from the germline segment, which might be a read error. V is TRBV3-1 and J is TRBJ2-4; D is unresolved. In germline, CDR1 is LGHDT, CDR2 YNNKEL (reference sequence). This CDR3 contains 14 residues. The CDR3 reads CVSSPSMAKNIQYF. In DNA form, the CDR3 reads TGTGTCAGCAGCCCGAGTATGGCCAAAAACATTCAGTACTTC.

This rearrangement joins TRBV25-1 to TRBJ1-1, with D perhaps matching TRBD1 (6 bases). Germline values: CDR1 MGHDK, CDR2 SYGVNS. V gave up 2 bases and J gave up 0 bases, with 10 bases separating them. The CDR3 sequence is 15 residues long. The CDR3 DNA sequence: TGTGCCAGCAGTGAAATAGGACAGCTGAACACTGAAGCTTTCTTT. This gives the protein CASSEIGQLNTEAFF.

In its sample, this clonotype was seen a few times. Here the CDR3 reads CASSQSAYRHFYEQYF. In DNA, the CDR3 is TGTGCCAGCAGCCAATCAGCGTACCGCCATTTCTACGAGCAGTACTTC. The chain joins TRBV3-1 to TRBJ2-7, with D unresolved. V was clipped by 2 bases and J by 3 bases, with 17 bases between them. Germline assignment: CDR1 LGHDT and CDR2 YNNKEL (reference sequence). This CDR3 comprises 16 residues.

In this sample, this clonotype turned up a few times. The CDR3 here is CSAMGQRNTEAFF. In nucleotides, the CDR3 is TGCAGTGCTATGGGACAGCGTAACACTGAAGCTTTCTTT. The J gene is TRBJ1-1, the V gene TRBV20-1, with 7 nucleotides matching TRBD1. CDR3 size: 13 residues. The V segment lost 4 bases and the J segment 2 bases; nucleotides outside the gene matches: 4. Germline CDR1 and CDR2: DFQATT and SNEGSKA (reference sequence).

This clonotype has just a few counts. The J gene is TRBJ1-3, the V gene TRBV2; possibly TRBD1 for D (6 bases). The CDR3 runs to 15 residues. The V end was cut by 6 bases, the J end by 0 bases, with 12 bases between. Germline lookup yields CDR1 SNHLY and CDR2 FYNNEI. As DNA, the CDR3 is TGTGCCAGCAGATGGACAGAAGGCTCTGGAAACACCATATATTTT. This sequence encodes CASRWTEGSGNTIYF.

This clonotype was counted a few times. V and J are TRBV7-2 and TRBJ2-7; 7 bases agree with TRBD1. The CDR3 is 13 amino acids. Germline V gene lookup returns CDR1 SGHTA and CDR2 FQGNSA. Losses at the gene ends were 5 bases for V and 6 bases for J; bases not matched to a gene: 7. The chain's CDR3 is CASSPGQWSEQYF. CDR3 nucleotide sequence: TGTGCCAGCAGCCCGGGACAGTGGAGCGAGCAGTACTTC.

This clonotype was recorded once. The germline gene is not matched at one end of the junction; a read error may be the cause. This chain joins TRBV29-1 and TRBJ2-3; D uncertain. The germline gives CDR1 SQVTM, CDR2 ANQGSEA. This CDR3 has 14 amino acids. Here the CDR3 reads CSVDLGASTDTQYF. The CDR3 DNA is TGCAGCGTCGACCTAGGTGCCAGCACAGACACGCAGTATTTT.

This clonotype was observed at least ten times. The rearrangement joins TRBV6-5 to TRBJ1-2; no clear D gene. CDR1 is MNHEY and CDR2 is SVGAGI in the germline V gene. CDR3 length: 14 residues. V lost 0 bases and J 5 bases, leaving 10 bases between the germline ends. The CDR3 loop reads CASSYSTPAYGYTF. CDR3 DNA sequence: TGTGCCAGCAGTTACTCGACGCCGGCTTATGGCTACACCTTC.

Of note for this clonotype: One junction end does not reproduce the germline sequence, and a read error may be involved. This chain connects TRBV7-9 to TRBJ1-1; D not resolved. The CDR3 is 15 amino acids. The germline CDR1 and CDR2 sequences are SEHNR and FQNEAQ (reference sequence). CDR3 region: CASSLATAGSPEAFF. The DNA for the CDR3 is TGTGCCAGCAGCCTAGCGACGGCGGGGAGCCCTGAAGCTTTCTTT. The whole variable domain, filled in from reference TRBV7-9 and TRBJ1-1, reads DTGVSQNPRHKITKRGQNVTFRCDPISEHNRLYWYRQTLGQGPEFLTYFQNEAQLEKSRLLSDRFSAERPKGSFSTLEIQRTEQGDSAMYLCASSLATAGSPEAFFGQGTRLTVV.

This sequence joins TRBV19 and TRBJ2-1; the match to TRBD1 covers 8 bases. Unmatched junction bases numbered 10, after V lost 4 bases and J lost 5 bases. The germline V gene has CDR1 LNHDA and CDR2 SQIVND (reference sequence). This CDR3 contains 16 residues. CDR3 in DNA: TGTGCCAGTAGTACCCGACCGGGACAGGAAAACAATGAGCAGTTCTTC. Translated, it gives CASSTRPGQENNEQFF.

The rearrangement uses TRBV5-1 and TRBJ1-1; tentative D call: TRBD1 (6 bases). V lost 3 bases and J 5 bases, leaving 14 bases between the germline ends. The CDR3 is made up of 14 amino acids. Germline V CDR1 and CDR2: SGHRS, YFSETQ. The CDR3 loop is CASSSGTIGTEAFF. In nucleotides, the CDR3 is TGCGCCAGCAGCTCCGGGACAATAGGGACTGAAGCTTTCTTT.

This clonotype was counted a few times. The rearrangement joins TRBV27 to TRBJ1-2; D is ambiguous. Germline assignment: CDR1 MNHEY and CDR2 SMNVEV (reference sequence). The CDR3 sequence is 11 residues long. Deletions cut 6 bases from V and 8 bases from J, with 10 bases between. The CDR3 DNA follows: TGTGCCAGCAGATCTTCGGGAGGCTACACCTTC. Residues: CASRSSGGYTF.

This clonotype was detected a few times. The V gene is TRBV24-1, the J gene TRBJ2-1; D is unclear. Germline V gene sequence: CDR1 KGHDR, CDR2 SFDVKD. The length of the CDR3 is 17 residues. The germline V and J ends were trimmed by 1 base and 4 bases, with 16 bases remaining between them. CDR3 loop: CATSDFRGGNDYNEQFF. In nucleotides, the CDR3 is TGTGCCACCAGTGATTTCCGAGGTGGTAACGATTACAATGAGCAGTTCTTC.

This clonotype appeared a few times. The CDR3 reads CASSLGPSGGVEETQYF. The CDR3 nucleotides are TGCGCCAGCAGCTTGGGGCCCAGCGGGGGGGTTGAAGAGACCCAGTACTTC. This chain joins TRBV5-1 and TRBJ2-5, with 10 bases identical to TRBD2. In germline, CDR1 is SGHRS, CDR2 YFSETQ. CDR3 length equals 17 residues. V was pared by 0 bases and J by 3 bases, with 8 bases of the junction left unmatched.

V is TRBV12-3 or TRBV12-4 and J is TRBJ1-1, with unresolved D. The CDR3 sequence is 12 residues long. Trimming shortened V by 4 bases and J by 8 bases, and 11 bases separated the two germline ends. CDR3 residues: CASSSSTTEAFF. In DNA form, the CDR3 reads TGTGCCAGCAGTTCCAGTACAACGGAAGCTTTCTTT.

This chain connects TRBV29-1 to TRBJ1-1; D is possibly TRBD1 (5 bases). From germline, CDR1 is SQVTM and CDR2 ANQGSEA. CDR3 length equals 13 residues. The V end was cut by 4 bases, the J end by 0 bases, with 9 bases between. The CDR3 reads CSVGKGLNTEAFF. The CDR3 region has the DNA TGCAGCGTTGGGAAGGGGTTGAACACTGAAGCTTTCTTT.

Concerning this clonotype: The junction shows a germline mismatch at one end, possibly a read error. The chain combines TRBV5-6 with TRBJ2-5; D not certain. Germline assignment: CDR1 SGHDT and CDR2 YYEEEE. The CDR3 is made up of 11 amino acids. The CDR3 reads CASSLAIEQLF. Written as DNA, the CDR3 is TGTGCCAGCAGCTTAGCTATTGAGCAGCTCTTC.

This clonotype was counted only a few times. The CDR3 nucleotides read TGTGCCAGCAGCCCCCTAAAACAGGGGACCGGGGAGCTGTTTTTT. Translated: CASSPLKQGTGELFF. This rearrangement joins TRBV7-9 to TRBJ2-2; TRBD1 agrees at 7 bases. V trimming: 5 bases; J trimming: 5 bases; junction bases outside the gene matches: 8. This CDR3 comprises 15 residues. Germline V gene lookup returns CDR1 SEHNR and CDR2 FQNEAQ (reference sequence).

The chain links TRBV3-1 to TRBJ2-4; D unclear. V lost 0 bases and J 15 bases, leaving 24 bases between the germline ends. CDR1 LGHDT and CDR2 YNNKEL come from the germline V gene (reference sequence). The CDR3 has 16 amino acids. The CDR3 loop reads CASSQEPRQVLPPLYF. In DNA, the CDR3 is TGTGCCAGCAGCCAAGAGCCCAGACAAGTCTTACCTCCGTTGTACTTC.

The rearrangement joins TRBV7-6 to TRBJ2-5, with 7 bases aligning to TRBD1. Germline V gene sequence: CDR1 SGHVS, CDR2 FNYEAQ. The CDR3 runs 13 residues. Trimming cost V 1 base and J 5 bases; bases outside gene matches: 1. The chain's CDR3 is CASSLVTGETQYF. CDR3 nucleotides: TGTGCCAGCAGCTTAGTGACAGGGGAGACCCAGTACTTC.

The V gene is TRBV7-8, the J gene TRBJ2-5, with a possible D match to TRBD2 (6 bases). Between the trimmed V and J ends, which lost 5 bases and 4 bases, there was a span of 17 bases. This CDR3 has 15 residues. The germline V gene encodes CDR1 SGHVS and CDR2 FQNEAQ. The CDR3: CASSPKRAAGETQYF. The CDR3 DNA reads TGTGCCAGCAGCCCCAAGCGGGCCGCGGGAGAGACCCAGTACTTC.

The chain employs TRBV29-1 and TRBJ1-4, with D perhaps TRBD1 (5 bases). V was pared by 4 bases and J by 4 bases, with 10 bases between. Germline values: CDR1 SQVTM, CDR2 ANQGSEA. There are 13 residues in the CDR3. CDR3 protein: CSVVTGLNEKLFF. For the CDR3, the DNA is TGCAGCGTTGTAACAGGACTTAATGAAAAACTGTTTTTT.

The chain links TRBV6-2 or TRBV6-3 to TRBJ2-5; D ambiguous. The J call may be incorrect, as the DNA end agrees better with TRBJ2-1. The CDR3 has 12 amino acids. Germline V lookup: CDR1 MNHEY, CDR2 SVGEGT. CDR3 amino acids: CASSYRLGEQFF. The CDR3 region has the DNA TGTGCCAGCAGTTACAGGTTAGGTGAGCAGTTCTTC.

The table lists this clonotype with many counts. The chain employs TRBV3-1 and TRBJ2-7; D not certain. The CDR3 contains 12 residues. V lost 4 bases, J lost 2 bases, and 6 bases lay in between. Germline CDR1 LGHDT, CDR2 YNNKEL (reference sequence). CDR3 in DNA: TGTGCCAGCAGCCGAACGGCCTACGAGCAGTACTTC. Encoded protein: CASSRTAYEQYF.

The V and J genes are TRBV3-1 and TRBJ2-5, with 15 bases that match TRBD2. Losses at the gene ends were 4 bases for V and 1 base for J; bases not matched to a gene: 4. Germline V gene data show CDR1 as LGHDT and CDR2 as YNNKEL (reference sequence). CDR3 length: 17 amino acids. This CDR3 is CASSRGLAGGSQETQYF. The CDR3 nucleotides are TGTGCCAGCAGCCGGGGACTAGCGGGGGGATCCCAAGAGACCCAGTACTTC.